The source of this T cell receptor beta chain is a study of CD8 T cells in Susac syndrome. Overall study context: Patients with Susac syndrome had blood drawn and were at that point therapy-naive, on corticosteroids, or on intravenous immunoglobulin alone. General observations from the study: In total CD8+ repertoires, around 15 Susac-specific public clones were detected, and CD8+ TEMRA repertoires contained a few.

Recently defined diagnostic criteria for definite or probable disease were fulfilled by Susac syndrome patients. Random hexamers primed reverse transcription of about 0.45 to 1 ug RNA. Multiplex immunoSEQ PCR targeted 54 Vbeta and 13 Jbeta TCR beta segments. TCRdb redid the calling of the immunoSEQ multiplex PCR reads with MiXCR, one entry per CDR3 protein. The sample lists approximately 190,000 distinct CDR3 sequences; 95% were seen once. For this clonotype: As yet, its antigen is unknown.

The source is a human donor with Susac syndrome. The material sequenced was CD8+ T cells from PBMCs.

In DNA, the CDR3 is TGTGCCAGCAGCCCCGGGACTAGCGGGATAGGAACCGGGGAGCTGTTTTTT. The encoded protein is CASSPGTSGIGTGELFF. The V and J genes are TRBV5-6 and TRBJ2-2; 13 nucleotides line up with TRBD2. This CDR3 is built from 17 residues. Germline-derived CDR1 and CDR2 are SGHDT and YYEEEE. Germline trimming cut 4 bases from V and 5 bases from J; bases unmatched to any gene: 8.